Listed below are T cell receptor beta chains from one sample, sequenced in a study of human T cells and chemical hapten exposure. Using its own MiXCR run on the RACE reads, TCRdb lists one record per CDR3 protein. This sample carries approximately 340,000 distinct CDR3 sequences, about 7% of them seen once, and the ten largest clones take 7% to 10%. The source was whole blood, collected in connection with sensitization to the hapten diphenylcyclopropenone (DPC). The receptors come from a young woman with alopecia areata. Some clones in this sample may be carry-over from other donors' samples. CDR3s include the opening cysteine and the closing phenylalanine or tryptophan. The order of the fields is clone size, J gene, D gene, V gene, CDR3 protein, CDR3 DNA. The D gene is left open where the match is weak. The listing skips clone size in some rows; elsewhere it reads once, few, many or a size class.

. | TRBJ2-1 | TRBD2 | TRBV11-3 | CASSLAGGRSEQFF | TGTGCCAGCAGCTTGGCGGGGGGGCGCAGTGAGCAGTTCTTC
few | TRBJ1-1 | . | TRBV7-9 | CASSPKGEGVGTEAFF | TGTGCCAGCAGCCCGAAGGGGGAGGGCGTAGGTACTGAAGCTTTCTTT
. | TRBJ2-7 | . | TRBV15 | CATSRDGEVSYEQYF | TGTGCCACCAGCAGAGATGGCGAGGTCTCCTACGAGCAGTACTTC
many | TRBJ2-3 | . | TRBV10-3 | CAISEFRDHSSTDTQYF | TGTGCCATCAGTGAGTTTAGGGATCACTCTAGCACAGATACGCAGTATTTT
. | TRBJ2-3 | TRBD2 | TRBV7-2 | CASSLARVGLAGGQRDTQYF | TGTGCCAGCAGCTTAGCTCGAGTTGGACTAGCGGGGGGTCAAAGAGATACGCAGTATTTT
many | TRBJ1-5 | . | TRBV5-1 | CASSRGGTSNQPQHF | TGCGCCAGCAGCCGAGGAGGGACGAGCAATCAGCCCCAGCATTTT
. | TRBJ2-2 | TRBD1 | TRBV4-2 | CASSPRQGAGELFF | TGTGCCAGCAGCCCCAGACAGGGGGCCGGGGAGCTGTTTTTT
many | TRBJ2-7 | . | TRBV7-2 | CASSYRTDRYEQYF | TGTGCCAGCAGCTACCGGACAGATCGCTACGAGCAGTACTTC
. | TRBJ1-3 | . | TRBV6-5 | CASSYYIGNTIYF | TGTGCCAGCAGTTACTACATAGGAAACACCATATATTTT
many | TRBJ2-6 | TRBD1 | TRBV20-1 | CSASVTTGSSSGANVLTF | TGCAGTGCTAGCGTAACGACAGGGTCTAGCTCTGGGGCCAACGTCCTGACTTTC
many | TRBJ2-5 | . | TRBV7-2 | CASSSYRGQETQYF | TGTGCCAGCAGTTCCTATCGGGGGCAAGAGACCCAGTACTTC
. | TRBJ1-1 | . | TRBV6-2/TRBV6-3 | CASRRGFDAFF | TGTGCCAGCAGACGCGGGTTCGACGCTTTCTTT
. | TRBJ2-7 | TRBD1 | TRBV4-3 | CASSPAPGQGAYEQYF | TGCGCCAGCAGCCCGGCCCCGGGACAGGGGGCCTACGAGCAGTACTTC
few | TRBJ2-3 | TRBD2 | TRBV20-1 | CSALRRGSSTDTQYF | TGCAGTGCCCTGAGGCGGGGGAGTAGCACAGATACGCAGTATTTT
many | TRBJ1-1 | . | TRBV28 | CVVSKNTEAFF | TGTGTGGTGTCTAAAAACACTGAAGCTTTCTTT
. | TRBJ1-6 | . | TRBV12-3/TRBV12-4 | CASSPQSGNSPLHF | TGTGCCAGCAGTCCACAGAGTGGGAATTCACCCCTCCACTTT
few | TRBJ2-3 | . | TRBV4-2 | CASSQDNYSADTQYF | TGTGCCAGCAGCCAAGACAACTATAGTGCAGATACGCAGTATTTT
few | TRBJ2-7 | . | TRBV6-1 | CASTEGDPAYEQYF | TGTGCCAGCACCGAGGGGGACCCGGCCTACGAGCAGTACTTC
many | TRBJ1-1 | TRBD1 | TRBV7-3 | CASSPQGAEYTEAFF | TGTGCCAGCAGCCCTCAGGGGGCAGAGTACACTGAAGCTTTCTTT
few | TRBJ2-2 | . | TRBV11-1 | CASSLRRQGGSAGELFF | TGTGCCAGCAGCTTACGAAGACAAGGGGGATCGGCCGGGGAGCTGTTTTTT
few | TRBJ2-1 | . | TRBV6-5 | CASAREGGYDEQFF | TGTGCCAGCGCCCGAGAGGGGGGCTACGACGAGCAGTTCTTC
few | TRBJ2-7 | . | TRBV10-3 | CAISEGWSYEQYF | TGTGCCATCAGTGAGGGCTGGTCCTACGAGCAGTACTTC
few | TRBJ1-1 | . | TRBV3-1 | CASSHVRSMNTEAFF | TGTGCCAGCAGCCACGTTAGAAGCATGAACACTGAAGCTTTCTTT
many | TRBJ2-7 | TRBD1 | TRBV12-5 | CASGPGTAYYEQYF | TGTGCTAGTGGGCCCGGGACAGCCTACTACGAGCAGTACTTC
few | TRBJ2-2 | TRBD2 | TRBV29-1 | CSVTAGGALTGELFF | TGCAGCGTCACGGCGGGGGGTGCGCTCACCGGGGAGCTGTTTTTT
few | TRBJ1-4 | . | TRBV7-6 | CASSPHGGEKLFF | TGTGCCAGCAGCCCCCATGGGGGTGAAAAACTGTTTTTT
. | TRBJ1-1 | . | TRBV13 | CASSQAGVWNTEAFF | TGTGCCAGCAGCCAGGCGGGGGTGTGGAACACTGAAGCTTTCTTT
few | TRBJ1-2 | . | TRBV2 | CASTDRLANYGYTF | TGTGCCAGCACCGACAGATTAGCTAACTATGGCTACACCTTC
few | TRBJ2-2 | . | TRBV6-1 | CASRGGDRSNTGELFF | TGTGCCAGCAGGGGGGGGGACAGGTCGAACACCGGGGAGCTGTTTTTT
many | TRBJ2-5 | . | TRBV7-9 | CASSLARGGQETQYF | TGTGCCAGCAGCCTGGCCAGGGGGGGCCAAGAGACCCAGTACTTC
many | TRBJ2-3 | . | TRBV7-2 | CASSLGVLVGTDTQYF | TGTGCCAGCAGCTTAGGAGTACTCGTGGGCACAGATACGCAGTATTTT